Listed here are 27 T cell receptor beta chains from one sample, sequenced in a study of T-cell reconstitution after alpha-beta-depleted transplantation in children. TCRbeta library construction was performed incorporating unique molecular identifiers. One entry per CDR3 protein, called by TCRdb with MiXCR from the PCR reads. The sample has some 75,000 distinct CDR3 sequences, 5.5% to 7.5% seen once. The sequencing here drew on PBMCs from the stem cell graft donor, taken from the stem cell graft. The receptors were gathered from a human donor who donated a stem cell graft to a child with acute lymphoblastic leukemia.

This clonotype was observed a single time. The rearrangement joins TRBV29-1 to TRBJ2-1; D possibly corresponds to TRBD1 (5 bases). The V end was cut by 0 bases, the J end by 4 bases, with 13 bases between. Germline CDR1 is SQVTM and CDR2 is ANQGSEA. The CDR3 length is 15 residues. The CDR3 loop reads CSVEDDGAGYNEQFF. The CDR3, as DNA: TGCAGCGTTGAAGATGATGGGGCAGGTTACAATGAGCAGTTCTTC.

This clonotype was observed many times. This rearrangement joins TRBV9 to TRBJ2-2; 7 bases line up with TRBD1. The CDR3 is made up of 16 amino acids. Germline V lookup: CDR1 SGDLS, CDR2 YYNGEE. V gave up 1 base and J gave up 3 bases; unmatched junction bases: 6. CDR3 sequence reads: CASSVRAGGHTGELFF. CDR3 nucleotide sequence: TGTGCCAGCAGCGTAAGGGCAGGGGGTCACACCGGGGAGCTGTTTTTT.

This clonotype was recorded at least ten times. This chain links TRBV4-1 with TRBJ2-1; no firm D call. V was clipped by 6 bases and J by 1 base, with 13 bases between them. Germline V gene sequence: CDR1 MGHRA, CDR2 YSYEKL. The CDR3 contains 15 residues. CDR3 sequence (DNA): TGCGCCAGCAGAGAACAGCGAATTTCCTACAATGAGCAGTTCTTC. This encodes CASREQRISYNEQFF.

This clonotype was counted at least ten times. The V gene is TRBV10-2, the J gene TRBJ2-1; D may be TRBD2 (5 bases). The CDR3 sequence is 12 residues long. Germline V gene sequence: CDR1 WSHSY, CDR2 SAAADI. V was pared by 6 bases and J by 9 bases, with 12 bases between. The CDR3 sequence is CASRRGSGEQFF. In nucleotides, the CDR3 is TGCGCCAGCAGAAGAGGGAGTGGTGAGCAGTTCTTC.

Only a few counts were recorded for this clonotype. An end of the junction differs from the germline gene, which may be a read error. This sequence joins TRBV3-1 and TRBJ1-2, with 11 bases identical to TRBD1. Germline CDR1 is LGHDT and CDR2 is YNNKEL (reference sequence). The CDR3 consists of 15 residues. CDR3 nucleotides: TGTGCCAGCAGCCTCGGACAGGGGGCTTACTATGGTTACACCTTC. This translates into CASSLGQGAYYGYTF.

The table lists this clonotype with many counts. The chain joins TRBV28 to TRBJ1-2; 7 nucleotides agree with TRBD1. CDR1 and CDR2 (germline): MDHEN, SYDVKM. V was clipped by 8 bases and J by 3 bases; unmatched bases: 9. The CDR3 has 14 residues. CDR3 DNA sequence: TGTGCCAGCTTATGGACAGGAGGGGACTATGGCTACACCTTC. Protein: CASLWTGGDYGYTF.

This clonotype was seen repeatedly, ten times or more. CDR3: CASSQDHGQGGTEAFF. CDR3 bases: TGCGCCAGCAGCCAAGATCACGGGCAGGGCGGGACTGAAGCTTTCTTT. The rearrangement joins TRBV4-3 to TRBJ1-1, with D tentatively TRBD1 (5 bases). CDR1 LGHNA and CDR2 YSLEER come from the germline V gene. Between the trimmed V and J ends, which lost 0 bases and 5 bases, there was a span of 16 bases. CDR3 size: 16 residues.

This clonotype has at least ten counts. CDR3 sequence reads: CSAGRTGRSGNTIYF. DNA of the CDR3: TGCAGTGCTGGCCGGACAGGGCGCTCTGGAAACACCATATATTTT. The chain recombines TRBV20-1 with TRBJ1-3; 8 nucleotides align to TRBD1. V dropped 5 bases and J dropped 0; count of bases not matched to a gene: 6. CDR1 and CDR2 from the germline V gene are DFQATT and SNEGSKA (reference sequence). The CDR3 is 15 amino acids.

The chain uses TRBV11-2 and TRBJ2-7; TRBD1 agrees at 7 bases. The CDR3 length is 17 residues. Germline V gene data show CDR1 as SGHAT and CDR2 as FQNNGV. V lost 2 bases and J lost 3; bases outside the gene matches: 13. CDR3 bases: TGTGCCAGCAGCTTATCCGTTGGGACAGAAATTTACTACGAGCAGTACTTC. This codes for CASSLSVGTEIYYEQYF.

This clonotype was seen ten or more times. The J gene is TRBJ1-3, the V gene TRBV5-1; TRBD1 is a possible D gene (6 bases). V lost 4 bases and J lost 7, with 21 bases in between. The CDR3 runs 16 residues. The germline V gene encodes CDR1 SGHRS and CDR2 YFSETQ. In nucleotides, the CDR3 is TGCGCCAGCAGCATGACCCCTACAGGGATTTCCAACACCATATATTTT. It encodes CASSMTPTGISNTIYF.

This clonotype has only a few counts. The chain carries TRBV5-1 and TRBJ1-2, with TRBD1 as a possible D gene (6 bases). V lost 0 bases to trimming and J lost 7 bases, with 10 bases between them. The CDR3 consists of 13 residues. CDR1 and CDR2 (germline): SGHRS, YFSETQ. The CDR3 sequence is CASSLVGGGGYTF. The CDR3 DNA sequence: TGCGCCAGCAGCTTGGTGGGGGGCGGTGGCTACACCTTC. The full variable domain, rest sourced from reference TRBV5-1 and TRBJ1-2, is KAGVTQTPRYLIKTRGQQVTLSCSPISGHRSVSWYQQTPGQGLQFLFEYFSETQRNKGNFPGRFSGRQFSNSRSEMNVSTLELGDSALYLCASSLVGGGGYTFGSGTRLTVV.

By share, this clonotype ranks as medium-sized. The chain couples TRBV20-1 to TRBJ2-7; weak D call: TRBD2 (6 bases). The CDR3 runs to 15 residues. Germline V gives CDR1 DFQATT, CDR2 SNEGSKA (reference sequence). V was pared by 0 bases and J by 5 bases, with 17 bases between. The CDR3 DNA sequence: TGCAGTGCTAGAGATTTTTCGGGGGTCCTCAACGAGCAGTACTTC. Protein: CSARDFSGVLNEQYF.

In its sample, this clonotype was seen a few times. The genes are TRBV7-6 and TRBJ2-5; no firm D call. The V end was cut by 1 base, the J end by 7 bases, with 13 bases between. CDR1 SGHVS and CDR2 FNYEAQ come from the germline V gene. The CDR3 extends over 14 amino acids. The CDR3 DNA reads as TGTGCCAGCAGCTTAGGAGGCTATGAAGGGACCCAGTACTTC. This translates into CASSLGGYEGTQYF.

This chain links TRBV24-1 with TRBJ2-2; perhaps TRBD1 as D (6 bases). The CDR3 extends over 16 amino acids. Germline V gene sequence: CDR1 KGHDR, CDR2 SFDVKD. V was trimmed by 11 bases and J by 4 bases, leaving 22 bases between them. The CDR3 DNA sequence: TGTGCCATTGGACAGTGGAGGATCGCTGGCACCGGGGAGCTGTTTTTT. This translates into CAIGQWRIAGTGELFF.

This clonotype was counted many times. J is TRBJ2-7 and V is TRBV20-1; TRBD2 aligns across 7 bases. This CDR3 region has 15 residues. With V trimmed by 2 bases and J by 4 bases, 11 bases remained unmatched. Per the germline V gene, CDR1 is DFQATT and CDR2 is SNEGSKA (reference sequence). This CDR3 reads CSARSLGREMYEQYF. The CDR3 region has the DNA TGCAGTGCTAGAAGTCTAGGGCGGGAGATGTACGAGCAGTACTTC.

This clonotype was counted at least ten times. The chain links TRBV27 to TRBJ2-5, with 7 bases lining up with TRBD1. The germline V gene has CDR1 MNHEY and CDR2 SMNVEV (reference sequence). The CDR3 runs 16 residues. The trim removed 5 bases at V and 0 bases at J, leaving 9 bases unmatched. The DNA for the CDR3 is TGTGCCAGCAGTCACAAGGGGGCACCGTACCAAGAGACCCAGTACTTC. It is translated as CASSHKGAPYQETQYF.

This clonotype was found many times. CDR3 in amino acids: CSALQGVSNQPQHF. CDR3 nucleotides: TGCAGTGCGCTACAGGGTGTGAGCAATCAGCCCCAGCATTTT. The chain uses TRBV20-1 and TRBJ1-5; D perhaps matches TRBD1 (6 bases). The CDR3 loop spans 14 amino acids. V was clipped by 6 bases and J by 1 base, with 13 bases between them. Germline CDR1 DFQATT, CDR2 SNEGSKA (reference sequence).

This clonotype was recorded a few times. The genes are TRBV5-6 and TRBJ2-5; D gene ambiguous. The CDR3 extends over 17 amino acids. Germline CDR1 and CDR2: SGHDT and YYEEEE. Deletions cut 1 base from V and 2 bases from J, with 18 bases between. As DNA, the CDR3 is TGTGCCAGCAGCTTGATCCTGAACCCTAAGGGACAAGAGACCCAGTACTTC. Its protein is CASSLILNPKGQETQYF.

This clonotype was counted many times. V gene TRBV12-3 or TRBV12-4 combines with J gene TRBJ1-6; a weak D match, TRBD1 (5 bases). The ends were cut back, 6 bases at V and 5 bases at J, with 14 bases in the middle. The length of the CDR3 is 15 residues. The CDR3, as DNA: TGTGCCAGCAGATCCCAGGGAGTGGATAATTCACCCCTCCACTTT. Translated: CASRSQGVDNSPLHF.

At least ten counts were recorded for this clonotype. CDR3: CASSASGAQFF. CDR3 nucleotides: TGTGCCAGTAGTGCATCGGGAGCGCAGTTCTTC. The chain uses TRBV19 and TRBJ2-1; perhaps TRBD2 as D (6 bases). CDR1 and CDR2 from the germline V gene are LNHDA and SQIVND (reference sequence). The CDR3 is 11 residues long. Trimming removed 5 bases at V and 12 bases at J, with 11 bases between.

This clonotype was recorded at least ten times. The chain has TRBV7-2 and TRBJ2-7; D is tentatively TRBD1 or TRBD2 (5 bases each). In germline, CDR1 is SGHTA, CDR2 FQGNSA. V lost 5 bases to trimming and J lost 1 base, with 6 bases between them. This CDR3 is 12 amino acids long. CDR3 DNA: TGTGCCAGCAGCGGGGGATCCTACGAGCAGTACTTC. Amino acids: CASSGGSYEQYF.

V usage is TRBV5-8 and J usage is TRBJ2-7; D is uncertain. V dropped 7 bases and J dropped 3 bases, with 14 bases sitting between them. The CDR3 loop spans 13 amino acids. The germline CDR1 and CDR2 sequences are SGHTS and YDEGEE. CDR3 bases: TGTGCCAGCGGCCTGGAACCGAACTACGAGCAGTACTTC. Translation gives CASGLEPNYEQYF.

The chain is built from TRBV28 and TRBJ1-1, with D possibly being TRBD1 (6 bases). Trimming stripped 2 bases from V and 3 bases from J, with 10 bases between. Germline lookup yields CDR1 MDHEN and CDR2 SYDVKM. The CDR3 covers 14 residues. DNA of the CDR3: TGTGCCAGCAGTTTAATCAGGGGCCACACTGAAGCTTTCTTT. It translates to CASSLIRGHTEAFF.

The rearrangement joins TRBV5-1 to TRBJ1-1, with D uncertain. V was trimmed by 4 bases and J by 1 base, leaving 5 bases between them. Germline CDR1 is SGHRS and CDR2 is YFSETQ. This CDR3 has 12 residues. In DNA, the CDR3 is TGCGCCAGCAGCGTGACGAACACTGAAGCTTTCTTT. Translating it yields CASSVTNTEAFF. The full variable domain, its missing parts supplied by reference TRBV5-1 and TRBJ1-1, is KAGVTQTPRYLIKTRGQQVTLSCSPISGHRSVSWYQQTPGQGLQFLFEYFSETQRNKGNFPGRFSGRQFSNSRSEMNVSTLELGDSALYLCASSVTNTEAFFGQGTRLTVV.

The chain joins TRBV19 to TRBJ2-7; 9 bases agree with TRBD1. The CDR3 consists of 14 residues. Germline V gene lookup returns CDR1 LNHDA and CDR2 SQIVND (reference sequence). The ends lost 1 base at V and 2 bases at J; junction bases unmatched: 0. The CDR3 sequence: CASSIGQGAYEQYF. The CDR3 DNA is TGTGCCAGTAGTATAGGACAGGGGGCCTACGAGCAGTACTTC.

There are many counts of this clonotype. CDR3: CASSHSTGGLETQYF. The CDR3 nucleotides read TGCGCCAGCAGCCACTCGACAGGGGGCTTAGAGACCCAGTACTTC. The chain carries TRBV4-3 and TRBJ2-5, with 10 bases identical to TRBD1. The V gene's germline CDR1 is LGHNA and CDR2 YSLEER. V was clipped by 3 bases and J by 4 bases; unmatched bases: 5. The CDR3 sequence is 15 residues long.

Only a few counts were recorded for this clonotype. V usage is TRBV7-9 and J usage is TRBJ2-1; the D is unclear. The CDR3 consists of 13 residues. Trimming shortened V by 3 bases and J by 10 bases, and 13 bases separated the two germline ends. CDR1 and CDR2 from the germline V gene are SEHNR and FQNEAQ (reference sequence). CDR3 in DNA: TGTGCCAGCAGCTTTGGCTCACACCCAGAGCAGTTCTTC. Translation gives CASSFGSHPEQFF.